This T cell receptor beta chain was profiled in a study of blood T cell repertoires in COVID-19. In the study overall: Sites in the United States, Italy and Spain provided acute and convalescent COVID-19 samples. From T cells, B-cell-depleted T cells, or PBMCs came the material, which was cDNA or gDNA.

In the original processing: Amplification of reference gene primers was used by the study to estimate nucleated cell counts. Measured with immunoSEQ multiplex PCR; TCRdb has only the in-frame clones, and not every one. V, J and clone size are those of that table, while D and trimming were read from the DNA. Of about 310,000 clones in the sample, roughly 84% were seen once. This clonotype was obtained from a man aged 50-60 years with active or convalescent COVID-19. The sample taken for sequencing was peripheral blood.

The CDR3 nucleotides are TGTGCCAGCAGCCAAGAGGTAACTAGCAGCTCCTACGAGCAGTACTTC. As protein: CASSQEVTSSSYEQYF. J is TRBJ2-7 and V is TRBV3-1 (or the pseudogene TRBV3-2); D perhaps matches TRBD2 (6 bases). This CDR3 region has 16 residues. The V gene lost 0 bases and the J gene lost 0 bases, with 12 bases spanning the gap. Germline V gene sequence: CDR1 LGHDT, CDR2 YNNKEL (reference sequence).